The T cell receptor (beta chain) described here comes from a study of control samples from healthy donors and cancer patients. Some clones are missing from TCRdb's copy, which holds only in-frame ones; the method was immunoSEQ multiplex PCR. The sample records 85,000 to 120,000 clones, around 90% being singletons. Trimming cost V 2 bases and J 7 bases, with 11 bases left between them. CDR1 is SNHLY and CDR2 is FYNNEI in the germline V gene. CDR3 length equals 14 residues. The V gene is TRBV2, the J gene TRBJ2-2; a possible D gene is TRBD1 (5 bases). What was sequenced was blood. The TCR comes from a woman under 30 in good health. The CDR3: CASSENLGHGELFF. DNA for the CDR3: TGTGCCAGCAGTGAAAATCTGGGGCACGGGGAGCTGTTTTTT.